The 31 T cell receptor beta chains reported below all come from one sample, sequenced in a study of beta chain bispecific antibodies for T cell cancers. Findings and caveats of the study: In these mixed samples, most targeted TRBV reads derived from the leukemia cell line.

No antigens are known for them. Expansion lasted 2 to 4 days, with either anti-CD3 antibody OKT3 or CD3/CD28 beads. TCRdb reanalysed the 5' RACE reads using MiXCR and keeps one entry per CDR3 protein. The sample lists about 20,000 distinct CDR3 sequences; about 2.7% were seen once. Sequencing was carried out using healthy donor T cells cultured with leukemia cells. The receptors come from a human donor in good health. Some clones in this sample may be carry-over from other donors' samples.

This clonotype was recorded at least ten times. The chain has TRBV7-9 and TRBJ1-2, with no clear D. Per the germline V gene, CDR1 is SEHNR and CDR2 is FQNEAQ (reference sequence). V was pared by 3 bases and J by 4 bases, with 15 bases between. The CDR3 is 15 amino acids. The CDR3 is CASSLITPPGYGYTF. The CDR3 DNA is TGTGCCAGCAGCTTGATCACACCTCCTGGCTATGGCTACACCTTC.

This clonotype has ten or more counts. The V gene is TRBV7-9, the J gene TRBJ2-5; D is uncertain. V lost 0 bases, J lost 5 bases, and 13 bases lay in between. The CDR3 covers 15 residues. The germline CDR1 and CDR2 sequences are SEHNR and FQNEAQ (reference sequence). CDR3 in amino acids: CASSLASGPKETQYF. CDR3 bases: TGTGCCAGCAGCTTAGCATCCGGGCCCAAGGAGACCCAGTACTTC.

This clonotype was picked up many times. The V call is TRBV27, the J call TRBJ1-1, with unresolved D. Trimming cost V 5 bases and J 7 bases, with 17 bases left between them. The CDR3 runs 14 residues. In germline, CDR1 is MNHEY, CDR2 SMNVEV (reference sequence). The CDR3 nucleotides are TGTGCCAGCAGTCAAATGACTGTCTCCTATGAAGCTTTCTTT. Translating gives CASSQMTVSYEAFF.

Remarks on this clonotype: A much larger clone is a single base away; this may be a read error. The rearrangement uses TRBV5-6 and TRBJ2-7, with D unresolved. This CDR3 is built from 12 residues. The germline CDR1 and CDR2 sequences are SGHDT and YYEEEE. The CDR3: CASSSYTYEQNF. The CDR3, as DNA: TGTGCCAGCAGCTCGTACACCTACGAGCAGAACTTC.

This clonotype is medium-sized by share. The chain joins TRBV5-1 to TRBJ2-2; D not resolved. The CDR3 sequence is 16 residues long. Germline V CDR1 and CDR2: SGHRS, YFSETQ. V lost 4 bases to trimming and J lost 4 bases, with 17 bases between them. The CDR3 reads CASSLGPDKGTGELFF. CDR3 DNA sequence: TGCGCCAGCAGCCTGGGCCCCGACAAAGGCACCGGGGAGCTGTTTTTT.

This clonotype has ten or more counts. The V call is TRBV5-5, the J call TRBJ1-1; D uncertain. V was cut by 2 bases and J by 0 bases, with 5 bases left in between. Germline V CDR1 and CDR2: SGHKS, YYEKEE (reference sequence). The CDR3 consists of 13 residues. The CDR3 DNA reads TGTGCCAGCAGCTTTGACGTGAACACTGAAGCTTTCTTT. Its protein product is CASSFDVNTEAFF.

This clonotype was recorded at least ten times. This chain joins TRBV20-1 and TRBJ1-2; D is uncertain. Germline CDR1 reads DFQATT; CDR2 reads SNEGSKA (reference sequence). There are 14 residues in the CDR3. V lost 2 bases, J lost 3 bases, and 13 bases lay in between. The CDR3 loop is CSARFMGGDYGYTF. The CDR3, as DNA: TGCAGTGCTAGATTCATGGGCGGCGACTATGGCTACACCTTC.

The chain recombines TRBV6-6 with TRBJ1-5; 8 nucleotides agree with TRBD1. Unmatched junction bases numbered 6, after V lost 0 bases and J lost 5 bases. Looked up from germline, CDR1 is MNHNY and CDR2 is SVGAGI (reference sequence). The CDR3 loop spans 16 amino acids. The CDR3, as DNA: TGTGCCAGCAGTTACTCTTCGCAGGGGGCCTATCAGCCCCAGCATTTT. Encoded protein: CASSYSSQGAYQPQHF.

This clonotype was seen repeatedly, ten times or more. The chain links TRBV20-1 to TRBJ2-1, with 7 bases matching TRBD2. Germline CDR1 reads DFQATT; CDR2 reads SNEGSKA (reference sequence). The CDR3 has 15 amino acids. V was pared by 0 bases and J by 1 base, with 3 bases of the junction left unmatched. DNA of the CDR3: TGCAGTGCTAGAGAGACTAGCAGGTCCTACAATGAGCAGTTCTTC. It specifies CSARETSRSYNEQFF.

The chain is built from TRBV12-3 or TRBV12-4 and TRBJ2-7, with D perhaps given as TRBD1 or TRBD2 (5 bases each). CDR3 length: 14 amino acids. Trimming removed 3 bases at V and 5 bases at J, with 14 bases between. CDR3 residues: CASSLGQAADEQYF. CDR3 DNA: TGTGCCAGCAGTTTGGGGCAGGCAGCGGACGAGCAGTACTTC.

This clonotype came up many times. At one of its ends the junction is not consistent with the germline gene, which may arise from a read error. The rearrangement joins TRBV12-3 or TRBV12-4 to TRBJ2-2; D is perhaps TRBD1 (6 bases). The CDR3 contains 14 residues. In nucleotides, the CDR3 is TGTGCCAGCAGCCCAACCACGACAGGCGGAGCGAGAACTTTT. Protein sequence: CASSPTTTGGARTF.

In DNA, the CDR3 is TGTGCCATCAGTGAGGCCGAGGTAACTCATGCCGGCTACACCTTC. Translation: CAISEAEVTHAGYTF. The J gene is TRBJ1-2, the V gene TRBV10-3; the D is unclear. V lost 2 bases to trimming and J lost 8 bases, with 18 bases between them. The CDR3 is 15 residues long. Looked up from germline, CDR1 is ENHRY and CDR2 is SYGVKD.

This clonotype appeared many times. The CDR3 spells CASSPPRLAGGPWETQYF. The CDR3 DNA is TGTGCCAGCAGTCCCCCTCGACTAGCGGGGGGGCCTTGGGAGACCCAGTACTTC. The chain employs TRBV28 and TRBJ2-5; 14 nucleotides align to TRBD2. CDR1 and CDR2 from the germline V gene are MDHEN and SYDVKM. CDR3 length: 18 residues. V was pared by 5 bases and J by 5 bases, with 13 bases of the junction left unmatched.

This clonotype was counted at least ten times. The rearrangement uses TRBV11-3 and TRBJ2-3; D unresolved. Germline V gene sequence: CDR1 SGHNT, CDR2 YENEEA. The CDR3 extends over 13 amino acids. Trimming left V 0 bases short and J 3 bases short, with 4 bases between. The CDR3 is CASSLESTDTQYF. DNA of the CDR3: TGTGCCAGCAGCTTAGAGTCAACAGATACGCAGTATTTT.

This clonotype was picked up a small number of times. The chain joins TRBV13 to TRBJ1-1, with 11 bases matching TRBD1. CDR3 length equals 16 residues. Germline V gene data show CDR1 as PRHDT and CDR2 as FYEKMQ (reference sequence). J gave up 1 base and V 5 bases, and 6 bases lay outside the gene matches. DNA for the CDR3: TGTGCCAGCAGCGACGGGACAGGGGGGCCGAACACTGAAGCTTTCTTT. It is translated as CASSDGTGGPNTEAFF.

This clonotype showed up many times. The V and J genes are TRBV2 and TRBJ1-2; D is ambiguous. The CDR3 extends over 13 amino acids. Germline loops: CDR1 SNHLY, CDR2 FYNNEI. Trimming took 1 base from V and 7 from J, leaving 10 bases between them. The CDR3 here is CASSEDIGGGYTF. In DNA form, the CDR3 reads TGTGCCAGCAGTGAAGATATAGGAGGTGGCTACACCTTC.

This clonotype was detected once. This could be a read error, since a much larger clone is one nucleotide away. The CDR3 DNA reads as TGTGCCAGTAGCCCCCGGGGCTACAATGTGCAGTTCTTC. It translates to CASSPRGYNVQFF. The chain links TRBV19 to TRBJ2-1; D is perhaps TRBD1 or TRBD2 (5 bases each). Germline values: CDR1 LNHDA, CDR2 SQIVND (reference sequence). The CDR3 sequence is 13 residues long.

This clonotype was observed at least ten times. CDR3 nucleotide sequence: TGCAGTGCTGCTAGACTCGCGCGCACTGAAGCTTTCTTT. It yields the protein CSAARLARTEAFF. The chain is built from TRBV20-1 and TRBJ1-1; D unresolved. The ends were cut back, 5 bases at V and 4 bases at J, with 14 bases in the middle. CDR3 size: 13 residues. Germline V gene sequence: CDR1 DFQATT, CDR2 SNEGSKA (reference sequence).

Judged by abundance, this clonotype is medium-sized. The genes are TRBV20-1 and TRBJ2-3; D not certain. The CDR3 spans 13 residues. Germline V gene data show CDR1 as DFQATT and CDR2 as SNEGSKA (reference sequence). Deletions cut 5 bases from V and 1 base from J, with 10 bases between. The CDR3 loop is CSASVVGTDTQYF. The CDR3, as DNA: TGCAGTGCTTCCGTCGTGGGCACAGATACGCAGTATTTT.

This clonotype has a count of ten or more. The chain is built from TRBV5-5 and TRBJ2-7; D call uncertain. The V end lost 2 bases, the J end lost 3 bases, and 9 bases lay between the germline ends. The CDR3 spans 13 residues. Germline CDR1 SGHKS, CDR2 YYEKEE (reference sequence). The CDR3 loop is CASSFGVGYEQYF. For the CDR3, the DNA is TGTGCCAGCAGCTTTGGGGTTGGCTACGAGCAGTACTTC.

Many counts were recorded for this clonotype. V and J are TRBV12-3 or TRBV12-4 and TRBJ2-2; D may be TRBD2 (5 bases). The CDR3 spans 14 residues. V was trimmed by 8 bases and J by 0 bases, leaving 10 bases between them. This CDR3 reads CASGTGSNTGELFF. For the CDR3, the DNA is TGTGCCAGCGGTACGGGGTCGAACACCGGGGAGCTGTTTTTT.

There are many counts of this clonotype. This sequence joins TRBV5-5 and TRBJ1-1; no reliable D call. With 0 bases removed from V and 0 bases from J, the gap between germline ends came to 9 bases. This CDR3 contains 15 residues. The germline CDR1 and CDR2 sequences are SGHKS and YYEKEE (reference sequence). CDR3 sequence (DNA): TGTGCCAGCAGCTTGGTTCAGACCATGAACACTGAAGCTTTCTTT. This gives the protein CASSLVQTMNTEAFF.

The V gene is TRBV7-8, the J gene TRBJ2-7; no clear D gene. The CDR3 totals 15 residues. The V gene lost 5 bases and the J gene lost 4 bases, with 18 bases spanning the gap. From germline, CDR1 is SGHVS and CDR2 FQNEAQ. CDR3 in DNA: TGTGCCAGCAGCCCTGGGGATTGGGAAGCTTACGAGCAGTACTTC. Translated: CASSPGDWEAYEQYF.

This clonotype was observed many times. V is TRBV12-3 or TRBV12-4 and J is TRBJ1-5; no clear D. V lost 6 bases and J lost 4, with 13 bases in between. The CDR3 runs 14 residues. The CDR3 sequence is CASRHNSGNQPQHF. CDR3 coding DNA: TGTGCCAGCAGACATAACAGTGGTAATCAGCCCCAGCATTTT.

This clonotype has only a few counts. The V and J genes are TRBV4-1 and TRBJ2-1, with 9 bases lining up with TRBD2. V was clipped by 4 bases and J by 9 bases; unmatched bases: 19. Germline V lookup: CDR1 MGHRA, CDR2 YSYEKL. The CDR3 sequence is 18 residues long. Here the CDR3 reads CASSPQRGSGTSQGEQFF. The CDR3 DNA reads TGCGCCAGCAGCCCCCAAAGGGGGTCCGGGACTAGCCAGGGTGAGCAGTTCTTC.

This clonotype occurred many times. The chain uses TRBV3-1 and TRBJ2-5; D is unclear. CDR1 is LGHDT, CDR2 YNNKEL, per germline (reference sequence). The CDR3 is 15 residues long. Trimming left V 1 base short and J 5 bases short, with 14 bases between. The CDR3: CASSQAPGYRETQYF. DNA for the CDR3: TGTGCCAGCAGCCAAGCCCCCGGGTACCGTGAGACCCAGTACTTC.

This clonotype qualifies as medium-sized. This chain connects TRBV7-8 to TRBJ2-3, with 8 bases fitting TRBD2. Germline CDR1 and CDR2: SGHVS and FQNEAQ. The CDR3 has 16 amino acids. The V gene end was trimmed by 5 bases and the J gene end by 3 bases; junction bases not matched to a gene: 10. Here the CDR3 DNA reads TGTGCCAGCAGCACCTTAATTCGGGGGGGGACAGATACGCAGTATTTT. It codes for CASSTLIRGGTDTQYF.

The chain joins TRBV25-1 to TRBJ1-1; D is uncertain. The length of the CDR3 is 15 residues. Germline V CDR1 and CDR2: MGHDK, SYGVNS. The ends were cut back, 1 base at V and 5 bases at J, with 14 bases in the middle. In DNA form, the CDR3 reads TGTGCCAGCAGTGAATGGTCCGGGCCCGTAACTGAAGCTTTCTTT. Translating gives CASSEWSGPVTEAFF.

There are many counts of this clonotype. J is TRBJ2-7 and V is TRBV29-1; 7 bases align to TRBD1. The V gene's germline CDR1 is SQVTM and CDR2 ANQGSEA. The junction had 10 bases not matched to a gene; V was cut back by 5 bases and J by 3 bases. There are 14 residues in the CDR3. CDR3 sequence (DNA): TGCAGCGTTCTCGTGCAGGGGGTATACTACGAGCAGTACTTC. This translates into CSVLVQGVYYEQYF.

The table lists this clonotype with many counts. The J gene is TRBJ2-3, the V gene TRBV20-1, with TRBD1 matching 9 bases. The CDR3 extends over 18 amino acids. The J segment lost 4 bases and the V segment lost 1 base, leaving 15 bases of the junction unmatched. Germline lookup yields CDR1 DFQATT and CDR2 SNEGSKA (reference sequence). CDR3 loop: CSARVGIWTGDLSDTQYF. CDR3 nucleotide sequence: TGCAGTGCTAGAGTTGGGATATGGACAGGGGATTTGTCAGATACGCAGTATTTT.

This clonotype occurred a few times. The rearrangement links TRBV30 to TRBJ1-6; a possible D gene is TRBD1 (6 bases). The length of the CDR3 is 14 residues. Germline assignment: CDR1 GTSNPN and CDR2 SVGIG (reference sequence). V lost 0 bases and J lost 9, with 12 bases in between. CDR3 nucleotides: TGTGCCTGGAGTGTAAGGACAGATATTTCACCCCTCCACTTT. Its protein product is CAWSVRTDISPLHF.